This section outlines one T cell receptor (beta chain) sequence together with its context. Antigen specificity is unknown. V dropped 2 bases and J dropped 7 bases, with 16 bases sitting between them. Per the germline V gene, CDR1 is GTSNPN and CDR2 is SVGIG (reference sequence). This CDR3 contains 14 residues. The data derive from a study of circulating and synovial CD4+ cells in juvenile arthritis. Findings and limits, study-wide: Some such blood samples were as oligoclonal as synovium.

Some clones are missing from TCRdb's copy, which holds only in-frame ones; the method was immunoSEQ multiplex PCR. The sample records around 35,000 clones, 95% being singletons. The sample comprised CD4+ T cells from blood. This TCR was recovered from a human donor with juvenile idiopathic arthritis. V usage is TRBV30 and J usage is TRBJ2-3; no definite D call. The DNA of the CDR3 is TGTGCCTGGAGTCCCGGGTCCCTGGCCCATACGCAGTATTTT. Translated, it gives CAWSPGSLAHTQYF.